This T cell receptor beta chain was observed in a study of T cell responses to AZD1222 COVID-19 vaccine. On this clone itself: Its antigen is currently unknown.

Study-level findings and limits: Donors, mostly white British, included more females; clonal diversity was possibly underestimated.

Produced via immunoSEQ multiplex PCR; TCRdb's table is partial and in-frame only. The sample shows 90,000 to 120,000 clones, under 95% of them seen only once. Trimming took off 4 bases at V and 0 bases at J, with 11 bases between the two ends. CDR1 is SGHRS and CDR2 is YFSETQ in the germline V gene. The CDR3 covers 15 residues. The clonotype comes from an adult in good health. The sequencing here drew on peripheral blood, taken on day 0 of AZD1222 vaccination. The gene calls are TRBV5-1 and TRBJ1-3, with D possibly TRBD1 on 6 matching bases. The CDR3 DNA sequence: TGCGCCAGCAGCCAACAGGGCACCTCTGGAAACACCATATATTTT. Translation: CASSQQGTSGNTIYF.